This section outlines one T cell receptor (beta chain) sequence together with its context. The source of the sample is a study of blood T cell repertoires in COVID-19. At the level of the study: The study drew acute and convalescent COVID-19 samples from the United States, Italy and Spain. PBMCs, B-cell-depleted T cells, or T cells provided the cDNA or gDNA that made up the material.

CDR1 and CDR2 (germline): SGHRS, YFSETQ. The V end lost 1 base, the J end lost 0 bases, and 8 bases lay between the germline ends. This CDR3 has 16 amino acids. Authors' analysis steps: The assay estimated nucleated cells by amplifying reference gene primers. Clones were read by immunoSEQ multiplex PCR, and TCRdb kept only the in-frame ones, dropping some. That table supplies the V and J calls and clone size; D and trimming were determined from the DNA. The sample lists 100,000 to 150,000 clones, about 80% occurring once. The sequenced sample was peripheral blood. The chain carries TRBV5-1 and TRBJ1-6, with unresolved D. The TCR was taken from a woman aged 50 to 60 with acute or convalescent COVID-19. Here the CDR3 reads CASSLTPSSYNSPLHF. The DNA of the CDR3 is TGCGCCAGCAGCTTGACGCCGAGCTCCTATAATTCACCCCTCCACTTT. The full variable domain, its missing parts supplied by reference TRBV5-1 and TRBJ1-6, is KAGVTQTPRYLIKTRGQQVTLSCSPISGHRSVSWYQQTPGQGLQFLFEYFSETQRNKGNFPGRFSGRQFSNSRSEMNVSTLELGDSALYLCASSLTPSSYNSPLHFGNGTRLTVT.